A single sample is the source of the 14 T cell receptor beta chains below, sequenced in a study of T cells in localized non-small cell lung cancer. Only in-frame clones appear in the TCRdb table, and some are missing; sequencing was by immunoSEQ multiplex PCR. Counted here are about 19,000 clones, 75% to 95% occurring once; the ten biggest clones make up about 4.3%. The sequencing here drew on peripheral blood, taken before any cancer treatment. The receptors here all came from a male donor at least 60 years old with stage I squamous cell lung carcinoma.

The count of this clone is one. The chain combines TRBV7-7 with TRBJ2-1; a weak D match, TRBD2 (7 bases). With 5 bases removed from V and 8 bases from J, the gap between germline ends came to 22 bases. The CDR3 is 16 residues long. Per germline, CDR1 SSHAT and CDR2 FNYEAQ (reference sequence). DNA of the CDR3: TGTGCCAGCAGCGCCACCCGAGGGGGGGCCTTGGATGAGCAGTTCTTC. Its translation: CASSATRGGALDEQFF. Using reference TRBV7-7 and TRBJ2-1 for the parts outside the CDR3, the full variable domain is GAGVSQSPRYKVTKRGQDVTLRCDPISSHATLYWYQQALGQGPEFLTYFNYEAQPDKSGLPSDRFSAERPEGSISTLTIQRTEQRDSAMYRCASSATRGGALDEQFFGPGTRLTVL.

The rearrangement links TRBV19 to TRBJ2-2; D is unresolved. Germline-derived CDR1 and CDR2 are LNHDA and SQIVND (reference sequence). The V end was cut by 10 bases, the J end by 7 bases, with 16 bases between. This CDR3 is built from 13 residues. CDR3 loop: CATAVLSDGELFF. In DNA form, the CDR3 reads TGTGCCACTGCGGTCCTTTCGGACGGGGAGCTGTTTTTT.

This clone showed up just once. The chain links TRBV7-2 to TRBJ2-5; D not resolved. The CDR3 consists of 14 residues. Germline CDR1 SGHTA, CDR2 FQGNSA. V gave up 2 bases and J gave up 3 bases, with 10 bases separating them. The CDR3 DNA sequence: TGTGCCAGCAGCTTAAGGGCTGGGGAAGAGACCCAGTACTTC. Residues: CASSLRAGEETQYF.

V gene TRBV28 combines with J gene TRBJ1-5; TRBD1 is a possible D gene (6 bases). CDR3 size: 15 residues. With 5 bases removed from V and 2 bases from J, the gap between germline ends came to 13 bases. Germline loops: CDR1 MDHEN, CDR2 SYDVKM. The CDR3 protein is CASSPDYRGNQPQHF. Written as DNA, the CDR3 is TGTGCCAGCAGTCCCGACTACAGGGGCAATCAGCCCCAGCATTTT.

V gene TRBV5-1 combines with J gene TRBJ1-6, with no clear D. The ends were cut back, 5 bases at V and 7 bases at J, with 16 bases in the middle. CDR1 is SGHRS and CDR2 is YFSETQ in the germline V gene. The CDR3 length is 15 residues. The chain's CDR3 is CASSSLDVVNSPLHF. The DNA for the CDR3 is TGCGCCAGCAGTTCCCTTGACGTAGTAAATTCACCCCTCCACTTT.

J is TRBJ2-5 and V is TRBV2, with 9 positions matching TRBD2. Germline V lookup: CDR1 SNHLY, CDR2 FYNNEI. The CDR3 runs to 16 residues. V lost 6 bases and J lost 5; bases outside the gene matches: 13. CDR3 in amino acids: CASSLGGAGGFETQYF. The CDR3, as DNA: TGTGCCAGCAGCCTCGGCGGGGCGGGAGGGTTCGAGACCCAGTACTTC.

The rearrangement uses TRBV11-3 and TRBJ2-7, with TRBD1 identical over 8 bases. The trim removed 5 bases at V and 9 bases at J, leaving 6 bases unmatched. The CDR3 length is 12 residues. The germline gives CDR1 SGHNT, CDR2 YENEEA. The CDR3 loop is CASSPTGGTQYF. The DNA for the CDR3 is TGTGCCAGCAGCCCAACAGGGGGGACGCAGTACTTC.

This rearrangement joins TRBV6-1 to TRBJ2-7; D call uncertain. The CDR3 contains 10 residues. Germline loops: CDR1 MNHNS, CDR2 SASEGT. V was cut by 1 base and J by 5 bases, with 0 bases left in between. The CDR3 is CASSEDEQYF. CDR3 DNA sequence: TGTGCCAGCAGTGAAGACGAGCAGTACTTC.

The gene calls are TRBV5-1 and TRBJ2-2, with D perhaps TRBD2 (5 bases). V lost 0 bases and J lost 4, with 13 bases in between. Germline loops: CDR1 SGHRS, CDR2 YFSETQ. This CDR3 spans 16 amino acids. The CDR3 loop is CASSLALRRGTGELFF. The DNA for the CDR3 is TGCGCCAGCAGCTTGGCCTTGAGACGGGGCACCGGGGAGCTGTTTTTT.

This clone was observed a single time. This rearrangement joins TRBV6-1 to TRBJ1-1; weak D call: TRBD1 (5 bases). Between the trimmed V and J ends, which lost 2 bases and 1 base, there was a span of 11 bases. The CDR3 loop spans 15 amino acids. Germline V gene sequence: CDR1 MNHNS, CDR2 SASEGT. This chain's CDR3 is CASSEFPTENTEAFF. As DNA, the CDR3 is TGTGCCAGCAGTGAATTTCCGACAGAGAACACTGAAGCTTTCTTT.

This clone has only a few counts. This chain connects TRBV11-2 to TRBJ2-7; D is ambiguous. Germline V gives CDR1 SGHAT, CDR2 FQNNGV. CDR3 size: 11 residues. The V end lost 5 bases, the J end lost 2 bases, and 4 bases lay between the germline ends. CDR3 region: CASSAAYEQYF. The CDR3 nucleotides read TGTGCCAGCAGCGCCGCCTACGAGCAGTACTTC. Looking up the rest from reference TRBV11-2 and TRBJ2-7 gives the full variable domain: EAGVAQSPRYKIIEKRQSVAFWCNPISGHATLYWYQQILGQGPKLLIQFQNNGVVDDSQLPKDRFSAERLKGVDSTLKIQPAKLEDSAVYLCASSAAYEQYFGPGTRLTVT.

V gene TRBV30 combines with J gene TRBJ2-2; D is unresolved. The CDR3 loop spans 12 amino acids. Per the germline V gene, CDR1 is GTSNPN and CDR2 is SVGIG (reference sequence). V was pared by 4 bases and J by 4 bases, with 7 bases between. The CDR3 sequence: CAWILATGELFF. The CDR3 DNA reads TGTGCCTGGATTCTGGCCACCGGGGAGCTGTTTTTT.

The chain has TRBV7-2 and TRBJ1-4; TRBD1 agrees at 10 bases. This CDR3 is built from 15 residues. From germline, CDR1 is SGHTA and CDR2 FQGNSA. V lost 7 bases to trimming and J lost 5 bases; unmatched junction nucleotides: 7. The CDR3 DNA reads as TGTGCCAGCACCCTAAGGACAGGGGGAAATGAAAAACTGTTTTTT. It specifies CASTLRTGGNEKLFF.

In this sample, this clone turned up once. The V and J genes are TRBV7-3 and TRBJ1-2; no definite D call. Germline V gene sequence: CDR1 SGHTA, CDR2 FQGTGA. This CDR3 is built from 15 residues. V dropped 5 bases and J dropped 3 bases, with 16 bases sitting between them. CDR3 in DNA: TGTGCCAGCAGCCCCGGCGGGGTGGGCGACTATGGCTACACCTTC. Translated: CASSPGGVGDYGYTF.